This entry lists 8 T cell receptor beta chains sequenced from one sample in a study of blood T cells in healthy people across ages. PCR was performed a second time for about 7 to 11 cycles using a sample-barcoded 5' primer and a J-beta primer mix. In TCRdb, the 5' RACE reads were re-called with MiXCR into one record per CDR3 protein. The data show some 1.8 million distinct CDR3 sequences, about two fifths seen once. The sequencing sample was made of blood. The receptors stem from a human donor in good health.

This clonotype was seen ten or more times. This chain uses TRBV29-1 with TRBJ2-1; 9 positions agree with TRBD1. The CDR3 totals 15 residues. Germline CDR1 and CDR2: SQVTM and ANQGSEA. Unmatched junction bases numbered 7, after V lost 6 bases and J lost 1 base. The CDR3 here is CSVHRDRASYNEQFF. The CDR3 DNA is TGCAGCGTCCACCGGGACAGGGCATCCTACAATGAGCAGTTCTTC.

J is TRBJ1-1 and V is TRBV5-1, with TRBD1 matching 9 bases. V lost 6 bases to trimming and J lost 2 bases; unmatched junction nucleotides: 11. The CDR3 runs to 16 residues. The germline gives CDR1 SGHRS, CDR2 YFSETQ. CDR3 coding DNA: TGCGCCAGCAACTTCCCTAGGGGACAGGGTAACACTGAAGCTTTCTTT. Amino acid sequence: CASNFPRGQGNTEAFF.

This rearrangement joins TRBV4-3 to TRBJ2-7, with TRBD1 matching 8 bases. The J call is doubtful: the DNA matches TRBJ2-5 better. Per the germline V gene, CDR1 is LGHNA and CDR2 is YSLEER. This CDR3 is 15 amino acids long. CDR3 sequence reads: CASSQGRGLGETQYF. CDR3 nucleotides: TGCGCCAGCAGCCAAGGCAGGGGGCTTGGTGAGACCCAGTACTTC.

The rearrangement joins TRBV6-1 to TRBJ2-5; 7 bases line up with TRBD2. There are 16 residues in the CDR3. The germline V gene has CDR1 MNHNS and CDR2 SASEGT. Losses at the gene ends were 2 bases for V and 5 bases for J; bases not matched to a gene: 11. DNA of the CDR3: TGTGCCAGCAGTGAACTCTACGCGGGAGCTAGGGAGACCCAGTACTTC. Its translation is CASSELYAGARETQYF.

This chain links TRBV5-5 with TRBJ1-1; D gene unclear. V was shortened by 4 bases and J by 8 bases, with 18 bases between the two germline ends. The CDR3 extends over 14 amino acids. The V gene's germline CDR1 is SGHKS and CDR2 YYEKEE (reference sequence). CDR3 region: CASSPGLLREEAFF. The DNA for the CDR3 is TGTGCCAGCAGCCCCGGACTGCTTCGTGAAGAAGCTTTCTTT.

A few counts support this clonotype. V gene TRBV27 combines with J gene TRBJ1-5; D gene unclear. V shed 5 bases and J shed 9 bases, with 14 bases lying between them. Per the germline V gene, CDR1 is MNHEY and CDR2 is SMNVEV (reference sequence). The CDR3 has 13 amino acids. The CDR3 sequence: CASSMGLLRPQHF. CDR3 in DNA: TGTGCCAGCAGTATGGGATTGTTAAGGCCCCAGCATTTT.

This clonotype turned up a few times. An end of the junction does not agree with germline; a read error may underlie this. This chain uses TRBV5-1 with TRBJ1-1; weak D call: TRBD1 (6 bases). This CDR3 has 14 amino acids. CDR1 and CDR2 (germline): SGHRS, YFSETQ. CDR3 sequence reads: CASSFRGGDTEAFF. The CDR3 region has the DNA TGTGCCAGCAGTTTCAGGGGAGGGGACACTGAAGCTTTCTTT. The variable domain in full, completed from reference TRBV5-1 and TRBJ1-1, reads KAGVTQTPRYLIKTRGQQVTLSCSPISGHRSVSWYQQTPGQGLQFLFEYFSETQRNKGNFPGRFSGRQFSNSRSEMNVSTLELGDSALYLCASSFRGGDTEAFFGQGTRLTVV.

The genes are TRBV10-3 and TRBJ1-1, with 12 bases that match TRBD1. Germline trimming cut 0 bases from V and 6 bases from J; bases unmatched to any gene: 5. The CDR3 is made up of 16 amino acids. Germline CDR1 ENHRY, CDR2 SYGVKD. CDR3 in DNA: TGTGCCATCAGTGAGTCAATAGGGACAGGGGGCGCTGAAGCTTTCTTT. It encodes CAISESIGTGGAEAFF.